This passage covers 5 T cell receptor beta chains from one sample sequenced in a study of shared clonotypes between healthy human individuals. Clones were sequenced by immunoSEQ multiplex PCR, and TCRdb holds only the in-frame ones, with some missing. This table has more than 2 million clones, around 96% appearing once. CD45RO-negative CD8 cells positively selected for CCR7 made up the naive population, which excluded terminally differentiated effector memory CD45RA+ cells. Sequencing used naive CD8+ T cells sorted from blood. The origin of the receptors is a man younger than 35 in good health.

The chain employs TRBV5-1 and TRBJ2-7, with a weak D call TRBD2 (5 bases). The CDR3 contains 15 residues. Trimming left V 4 bases short and J 0 bases short, with 14 bases between. Germline loops: CDR1 SGHRS, CDR2 YFSETQ. The DNA of the CDR3 is TGCGCCAGCAGCGTCGGTGGAGCGGACTCCTACGAGCAGTACTTC. Amino acid sequence: CASSVGGADSYEQYF.

This clone was observed a single time. The gene calls are TRBV5-1 and TRBJ2-7, with a weak D call TRBD2 (7 bases). Looked up from germline, CDR1 is SGHRS and CDR2 is YFSETQ. The CDR3 runs to 15 residues. The V gene lost 2 bases and the J gene lost 2 bases, with 14 bases spanning the gap. The CDR3: CASSFTWGGAYEQYF. The CDR3, as DNA: TGCGCCAGCAGCTTCACTTGGGGGGGCGCCTACGAGCAGTACTTC.

Remarks on this clone: The identical CDR3 is also encoded by other nucleotide sequences in the sample. This chain links TRBV27 with TRBJ2-2, with 7 bases matching TRBD2. Germline lookup yields CDR1 MNHEY and CDR2 SMNVEV (reference sequence). This CDR3 spans 14 amino acids. The J segment lost 2 bases and the V segment lost 4 bases, leaving 1 base of the junction unmatched. CDR3 DNA sequence: TGTGCCAGCAGTTGGGGACTAAACACCGGGGAGCTGTTTTTT. As protein: CASSWGLNTGELFF.

The genes are TRBV19 and TRBJ2-7; 14 nucleotides match TRBD2. V lost 4 bases to trimming and J lost 3 bases; unmatched junction nucleotides: 11. From germline, CDR1 is LNHDA and CDR2 SQIVND (reference sequence). The length of the CDR3 is 18 residues. The CDR3 DNA is TGTGCCAGTAGTAAAAGACTAGCGGGAGGGCCGAAAAACTACGAGCAGTACTTC. This codes for CASSKRLAGGPKNYEQYF.

With respect to this clone: At the DNA level, this CDR3 is encoded by other sequences in the same sample as well. The V call is TRBV19, the J call TRBJ2-7; D is ambiguous. The germline gives CDR1 LNHDA, CDR2 SQIVND (reference sequence). Trimming pared 3 bases from V and 2 bases from J, leaving 8 bases between. The CDR3 totals 13 residues. The CDR3 DNA follows: TGTGCCAGTAGTATCAGCGCCGCCTACGAGCAGTACTTC. This encodes CASSISAAYEQYF.